This TCR beta chain was obtained from a study of technical replicates of blood from several donors. Method: immunoSEQ multiplex PCR; TCRdb's copy keeps in-frame clones and lacks some. The sample lists about 66,000 clones; approximately 90% were seen once. The sequenced sample consisted of T cells isolated from PBMCs. The receptor comes from a human donor in good health.

The CDR3 sequence: CASSQDSYATVNTEAFF. As DNA, the CDR3 is TGCGCCAGCAGCCAAGATAGTTACGCCACAGTTAACACTGAAGCTTTCTTT. The rearrangement joins TRBV4-1 to TRBJ1-1, with D unclear. With 0 bases removed from V and 2 bases from J, the gap between germline ends came to 16 bases. The CDR3 is 17 amino acids. CDR1 and CDR2 from the germline V gene are MGHRA and YSYEKL.